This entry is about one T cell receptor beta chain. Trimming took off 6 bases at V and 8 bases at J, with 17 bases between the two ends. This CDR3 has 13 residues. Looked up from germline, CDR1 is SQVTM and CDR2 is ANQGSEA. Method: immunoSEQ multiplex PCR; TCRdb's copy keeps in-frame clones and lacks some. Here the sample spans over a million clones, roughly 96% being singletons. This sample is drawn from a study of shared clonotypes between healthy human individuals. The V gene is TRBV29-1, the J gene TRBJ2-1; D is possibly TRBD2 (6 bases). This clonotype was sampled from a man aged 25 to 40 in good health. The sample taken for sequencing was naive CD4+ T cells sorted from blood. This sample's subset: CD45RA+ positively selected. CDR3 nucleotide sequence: TGCAGCGTGGAGGGAGACTCTTGGGATGAGCAGTTCTTC. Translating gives CSVEGDSWDEQFF.